The present entry profiles one T cell receptor (beta chain) with its context. Its target is unknown. This sample was included in a study of PD-L1 blockade in urothelial cancer. The wider study: The analyses of blood took place 3 weeks (second dose) and 6 weeks after treatment start.

Described time point: pretreatment peripheral blood. Measured with immunoSEQ multiplex PCR; TCRdb has only the in-frame clones, and not every one. The sample includes some 80,000 clones, around four fifths of them seen just once. Study results and caveats: A pretreatment blood TCR clonality that fell below the median predicted better progression-free and overall survival.

This TCR derives from a man aged 40-50 years with urothelial cancer. The input for sequencing was PBMCs, taken around atezolizumab (anti-PD-L1) treatment.

The CDR3 DNA reads as TGTGCCAGCAGTGAATGGGGGGGCTCTGGGGCCAACGTCCTGACTTTC. Encoded protein: CASSEWGGSGANVLTF. The chain joins TRBV25-1 to TRBJ2-6; 7 nucleotides agree with TRBD2. Germline V CDR1 and CDR2: MGHDK, SYGVNS. The CDR3 runs to 16 residues. The V and J ends lost 1 base and 0 bases, in that order; junction bases with no gene match: 0.